Listed below are T cell receptor beta chains from one sample, sequenced in a study of T cells expressing NK-cell markers. TCRdb reprocessed the 5' RACE reads, with one entry per CDR3 protein and no DNA. In total, the table holds hundreds of thousands of distinct CDR3 sequences. The sample was blood T cells: a sorted CD56 or NKG2C T cell subset, CD4+ or CD8+ T cells, or bulk PBMC T cells (not recorded which). These receptors were taken from a man aged 18 to 30 in good health. Each CDR3 is given with its conserved first and last residue.

len	v_gene	j_gene	CDR3aa
16	TRBV7-2	TRBJ2-5	CASSPGPPLAGETQYF
15	TRBV12-3/TRBV12-4	TRBJ1-5	CASTISGGPNQPQHF
16	TRBV5-1	TRBJ1-1	CASSLGDRGQFTEAFF
15	TRBV29-1	TRBJ2-1	CSVPAGRGSYNEQFF
16	TRBV4-1	TRBJ2-4	CASSQGGRGGENIQYF
13	TRBV28	TRBJ2-5	CASGIRRKETQYF
15	TRBV6-2/TRBV6-3	TRBJ2-7	CASSYARTGAYEQYF
18	TRBV4-1	TRBJ1-6	CASSPTRDSGGAWSPLHF
15	TRBV27	TRBJ2-2	CASSSLTAYTGELFF
11	TRBV12-3/TRBV12-4	TRBJ1-1	CASQWESEAFF
14	TRBV5-1	TRBJ2-1	CASSLDHQSNEQFF
15	TRBV20-1	TRBJ2-7	CSATGIASSSYEQYF
12	TRBV10-3	TRBJ2-3	CAISVDRATQYF
14	TRBV12-3/TRBV12-4	TRBJ2-3	CASKGKEYTDTQYF
20	TRBV11-1	TRBJ2-4	CASSPTARSGGGAGKNIQYF
14	TRBV20-1	TRBJ2-3	CSVPASGSPDTQYF
14	TRBV20-1	TRBJ2-3	CSASNTGVGDTQYF
13	TRBV11-1	TRBJ2-1	CASSLSKREEQFF
13	TRBV6-6	TRBJ1-1	CASRPSGTGVAFF
12	TRBV29-1	TRBJ2-5	CSAGWGTETQYF
13	TRBV6-1	TRBJ2-3	CASKVFGTDTQYF
17	TRBV24-1	TRBJ2-2	CATSDLSGSADTGELFF
13	TRBV5-1	TRBJ2-1	CASSPTGPGEQFF
15	TRBV20-1	TRBJ1-4	CSARDWGTGNEKLFF
17	TRBV20-1	TRBJ2-3	CSARTQNRGISTDTQYF
13	TRBV20-1	TRBJ2-5	CSARQTSGETQYF
15	TRBV20-1	TRBJ2-1	CSASATSGAYNEQFF
16	TRBV11-2	TRBJ2-1	CASSFTAGGSYNEQFF
14	TRBV7-8	TRBJ1-4	CASSPRGMYEKLFF
17	TRBV5-1	TRBJ2-6	CASSDLSVPSGANVLTF
16	TRBV4-1	TRBJ2-1	CASSPSSGRAYNEQFF
14	TRBV5-5	TRBJ1-1	CASSWTGMNTEAFF
13	TRBV24-1	TRBJ1-1	CATSDSTGIEAFF
14	TRBV20-1	TRBJ1-2	CSASAHDRDYGYTF
16	TRBV24-1	TRBJ2-6	CATSGPGTPGANVLTF
16	TRBV4-1	TRBJ2-5	CASSPAPAAQGETQYF
14	TRBV28	TRBJ2-3	CATQTDYSDNTQYF
19	TRBV12-3/TRBV12-4	TRBJ2-2	CASKLSPGLAGGPTGELFF
15	TRBV5-1	TRBJ2-1	CASIGLAGSVDEQFF
16	TRBV28	TRBJ2-1	CASSLRLAGSYNEQFF
14	TRBV7-2	TRBJ2-5	CASSRGVKGETQYF
12	TRBV10-3	TRBJ2-7	CAISGRDSEQYF
16	TRBV5-1	TRBJ2-3	CASRTLVTQSTDTQYF
14	TRBV27	TRBJ2-1	CASRRAGGVGEQFF
14	TRBV20-1	TRBJ2-5	CSARRGGSGETQYF